These 28 T cell receptor beta chains were all obtained from the same sample, sequenced in a study of spatial heterogeneity in lung cancer. TCRdb ran MiXCR on the 5' RACE reads and lists one entry per CDR3 protein. The sample gives tens of thousands of distinct CDR3 sequences, roughly a fifth of which show up once; 21% is in the top ten. Sample time point: blood at routine non-recurrence follow-up after resection. Sequences were derived from PBMCs, sampled at follow-up. These receptors all stem from a male donor with early-stage non-small cell lung cancer.

This clonotype has only a few counts. The rearrangement joins TRBV6-5 to TRBJ2-3; D possibly corresponds to TRBD2 (7 bases). The CDR3 spans 16 residues. V lost 6 bases and J lost 0, with 16 bases in between. Per germline, CDR1 MNHEY and CDR2 SVGAGI. The CDR3 DNA reads TGTGCCAGCAGACGTACAGGGAGGGCGAGCACAGATACGCAGTATTTT. Encoded protein: CASRRTGRASTDTQYF.

On this clonotype: The junction shows a germline mismatch at one end, possibly a read error. The chain uses TRBV9 and TRBJ1-1; tentatively, D is TRBD1 (5 bases). CDR1 and CDR2 (germline): SGDLS, YYNGEE. The CDR3 runs to 13 residues. CDR3 sequence: CACSADMNTEAFF. DNA of the CDR3: TGTGCCTGCAGCGCGGACATGAACACTGAAGCTTTCTTT. The complete variable domain, with remaining parts taken from reference TRBV9 and TRBJ1-1, reads DSGVTQTPKHLITATGQRVTLRCSPRSGDLSVYWYQQSLDQGLQFLIQYYNGEERAKGNILERFSAQQFPDLHSELNLSSLELGDSALYFCACSADMNTEAFFGQGTRLTVV.

The chain recombines TRBV9 with TRBJ1-4; no reliable D call. The ends were cut back, 0 bases at V and 6 bases at J, with 9 bases in the middle. CDR1 and CDR2 from the germline V gene are SGDLS and YYNGEE. The CDR3 spans 14 residues. This CDR3 reads CASSVEGSHEKLFF. The CDR3 DNA reads as TGTGCCAGCAGCGTAGAGGGTAGTCATGAAAAACTGTTTTTT.

The genes are TRBV20-1 and TRBJ1-3, with unresolved D. CDR3 length equals 14 residues. From germline, CDR1 is DFQATT and CDR2 SNEGSKA (reference sequence). V shed 7 bases and J shed 3 bases, with 16 bases lying between them. The CDR3 loop reads CSVPDNVGGNTIYF. CDR3 DNA: TGCAGTGTTCCCGACAACGTAGGTGGAAACACCATATATTTT.

The genes are TRBV25-1 and TRBJ1-5; D might be TRBD1 (5 bases). Trimming took 1 base from V and 5 from J, leaving 6 bases between them. Germline V gene sequence: CDR1 MGHDK, CDR2 SYGVNS. The CDR3 extends over 13 amino acids. The CDR3 here is CASSEWGDQPQHF. The CDR3 DNA is TGTGCCAGCAGTGAATGGGGCGATCAGCCCCAGCATTTT.

This clonotype has at least ten counts. This rearrangement joins TRBV20-1 to TRBJ1-2; the D gene is possibly TRBD1 (6 bases). V was pared by 3 bases and J by 6 bases, with 20 bases between. CDR3 length: 15 amino acids. The V gene's germline CDR1 is DFQATT and CDR2 SNEGSKA (reference sequence). This CDR3 reads CSARPNTGRGDGYTF. The CDR3 DNA reads TGCAGTGCTAGGCCAAATACCGGGAGGGGGGATGGCTACACCTTC.

This clonotype occurred a few times. This rearrangement joins TRBV10-3 to TRBJ1-5, with no clear D. V gave up 8 bases and J gave up 4 bases, with 9 bases separating them. Germline-derived CDR1 and CDR2 are ENHRY and SYGVKD. The CDR3 length is 12 residues. In nucleotides, the CDR3 is TGTGCCATCGGGCAGCCGAATCAGCCCCAGCATTTT. Translated, it gives CAIGQPNQPQHF.

The chain recombines TRBV20-1 with TRBJ1-4; D is unresolved. Deletions cut 3 bases from V and 8 bases from J, with 4 bases between. The CDR3 sequence is 10 residues long. Germline V gene data show CDR1 as DFQATT and CDR2 as SNEGSKA (reference sequence). The CDR3 loop reads CSASHEKLFF. The DNA for the CDR3 is TGCAGTGCTAGTCACGAAAAACTGTTTTTT.

The V call is TRBV5-1, the J call TRBJ2-2, with 12 bases fitting TRBD2. Germline CDR1 reads SGHRS; CDR2 reads YFSETQ. Unmatched junction bases numbered 9, after V lost 4 bases and J lost 8 bases. The CDR3 is made up of 16 amino acids. CDR3 nucleotides: TGCGCCAGCAGCCCCCCACTAGCGGGGGGAGTAGGGGAGCTGTTTTTT. Amino acids: CASSPPLAGGVGELFF.

This clonotype appeared a few times. V gene TRBV6-6 combines with J gene TRBJ1-1; no definite D call. The CDR3 spans 14 residues. V lost 2 bases and J lost 4, with 11 bases in between. The germline V gene encodes CDR1 MNHNY and CDR2 SVGAGI (reference sequence). The CDR3 loop reads CASSYLGLGTEAFF. The CDR3 DNA reads as TGTGCCAGCAGTTACCTTGGACTTGGCACTGAAGCTTTCTTT.

This clonotype was seen repeatedly, ten times or more. A read error may account for a junction end that differs from germline. This chain uses TRBV20-1 with TRBJ1-2; TRBD1 is a possible D gene (5 bases). CDR1 and CDR2 from the germline V gene are DFQATT and SNEGSKA (reference sequence). This CDR3 contains 15 residues. The CDR3 is CSARGERSTNYGYTF. CDR3 in DNA: TGCAGTGCGAGAGGGGAGAGATCCACTAACTATGGCTACACCTTC.

Written as DNA, the CDR3 is TGTGCCAGCTCACCATCAGGGGGACAACACGAGCAGTACGTC. Protein: CASSPSGGQHEQYV. The rearrangement joins TRBV18 to TRBJ2-7, with 7 bases that match TRBD1. This CDR3 is built from 14 residues. Germline V gene lookup returns CDR1 KGHSH and CDR2 LQKENI. Trimming at V came to 2 bases and at J to 5 bases, leaving 6 bases not matched to a gene.

This clonotype was recorded a few times. V and J are TRBV12-3 or TRBV12-4 and TRBJ2-1; 9 positions match TRBD2. The junction had 8 bases not matched to a gene; V was cut back by 3 bases and J by 8 bases. The CDR3 is 15 amino acids. CDR3 protein: CASSFWGGRVYEQFF. CDR3 DNA sequence: TGTGCCAGCAGTTTCTGGGGCGGGAGGGTGTATGAGCAGTTCTTC.

This clonotype was counted between two and nine times. The chain recombines TRBV6-1 with TRBJ1-4; unclear D gene. Germline lookup yields CDR1 MNHNS and CDR2 SASEGT. The CDR3 sequence is 11 residues long. Trimming stripped 7 bases from V and 8 bases from J, with 8 bases between. CDR3 protein: CASTENEKLFF. As DNA, the CDR3 is TGTGCCAGCACTGAGAACGAAAAACTGTTTTTT.

A few counts support this clonotype. V gene TRBV9 combines with J gene TRBJ1-2; D call uncertain. CDR3 length equals 14 residues. The V gene's germline CDR1 is SGDLS and CDR2 YYNGEE. Trimming left V 0 bases short and J 4 bases short, with 10 bases between. The CDR3 sequence is CASSVAQNLYGYTF. CDR3 sequence (DNA): TGTGCCAGCAGCGTAGCTCAGAACCTCTATGGCTACACCTTC.

The genes are TRBV6-5 and TRBJ1-2, with TRBD1 matching 7 bases. The J segment lost 7 bases and the V segment lost 6 bases, leaving 8 bases of the junction unmatched. Germline values: CDR1 MNHEY, CDR2 SVGAGI. The CDR3 covers 13 residues. The CDR3: CASRHDRARGYTF. The CDR3 nucleotides read TGTGCCAGCAGACACGACAGGGCTCGTGGCTACACCTTC.

This chain joins TRBV28 and TRBJ2-7; 7 bases agree with TRBD2. In germline, CDR1 is MDHEN, CDR2 SYDVKM. The CDR3 is 15 amino acids. After removal of 3 bases from V and 6 bases from J, the junction contained 11 bases not matched to a gene. The CDR3 reads CASSFRAAGRREQYF. The CDR3 coding sequence is TGTGCCAGCAGTTTCCGAGCAGCGGGACGGCGCGAGCAGTACTTC.

In this sample, this clonotype turned up many times. The gene calls are TRBV3-1 and TRBJ2-5; 9 bases agree with TRBD2. The V segment lost 0 bases and the J segment 10 bases; nucleotides outside the gene matches: 12. This CDR3 region has 16 residues. CDR1 and CDR2 from the germline V gene are LGHDT and YNNKEL (reference sequence). The CDR3 DNA follows: TGTGCCAGCAGCCAAGAAATAGGGACTAGCTTCTCGAACCAGTACTTC. Encoded protein: CASSQEIGTSFSNQYF.

A few counts support this clonotype. J is TRBJ1-1 and V is TRBV7-9; perhaps TRBD1 as D (5 bases). The germline CDR1 and CDR2 sequences are SEHNR and FQNEAQ (reference sequence). The length of the CDR3 is 15 residues. The V and J ends lost 4 bases and 1 base respectively, with 13 bases between them. The CDR3 region is CASSSYPGTNTEAFF. CDR3 nucleotides: TGTGCCAGCAGCTCCTATCCCGGGACGAACACTGAAGCTTTCTTT.

The rearrangement uses TRBV2 and TRBJ1-1; 8 nucleotides line up with TRBD1. Germline CDR1 SNHLY, CDR2 FYNNEI. V was clipped by 7 bases and J by 1 base; unmatched bases: 5. This CDR3 region has 14 residues. The chain's CDR3 is CASNRDRQNTEAFF. CDR3 bases: TGTGCCAGCAACCGGGACAGGCAGAACACTGAAGCTTTCTTT.

This chain links TRBV15 with TRBJ2-3; 8 bases fit TRBD1. Germline assignment: CDR1 LNHNV and CDR2 YYDKDF (reference sequence). Unmatched junction bases numbered 10, after V lost 1 base and J lost 4 bases. The CDR3 has 17 residues. CDR3 nucleotide sequence: TGTGCCACCAGCAGAGTATCGGACAGGGTATATGCAGATACGCAGTATTTT. Amino acids: CATSRVSDRVYADTQYF. Supplemented by reference TRBV15 and TRBJ2-3, the full variable domain reads DAMVIQNPRYQVTQFGKPVTLSCSQTLNHNVMYWYQQKSSQAPKLLFHYYDKDFNNEADTPDNFQSRRPNTSFCFLDIRSPGLGDTAMYLCATSRVSDRVYADTQYFGPGTRLTVL.

The chain carries TRBV6-5 and TRBJ2-1; D gene unclear. From germline, CDR1 is MNHEY and CDR2 SVGAGI. There are 13 residues in the CDR3. V gave up 6 bases and J gave up 4 bases, with 10 bases separating them. The CDR3 loop is CASRYGRYNEQFF. The CDR3 DNA is TGTGCCAGCAGATACGGTCGTTACAATGAGCAGTTCTTC.

The rearrangement uses TRBV11-2 and TRBJ2-1, with TRBD2 matching 13 bases. This CDR3 spans 15 amino acids. The V gene end was trimmed by 5 bases and the J gene end by 5 bases; junction bases not matched to a gene: 3. Germline loops: CDR1 SGHAT, CDR2 FQNNGV. CDR3 nucleotide sequence: TGTGCCAGCAGCCCCGGACTAGCGGGAGACAATGAGCAGTTCTTC. As protein: CASSPGLAGDNEQFF.

This clonotype was recorded a few times. The chain has TRBV7-9 and TRBJ1-1; D is unclear. V lost 5 bases and J lost 4, with 14 bases in between. Germline CDR1 and CDR2: SEHNR and FQNEAQ (reference sequence). The CDR3 covers 14 residues. DNA of the CDR3: TGTGCCAGCAGCAGGACGCAGGACTCCACTGAAGCTTTCTTT. This translates into CASSRTQDSTEAFF.

The J gene is TRBJ1-2, the V gene TRBV20-1; D not certain. This CDR3 contains 14 residues. Germline V gene lookup returns CDR1 DFQATT and CDR2 SNEGSKA (reference sequence). Trimming removed 1 base from V and 8 bases from J, with 17 bases in between. The CDR3 sequence: CSARGGGDYRGYTF. As DNA, the CDR3 is TGCAGTGCTAGAGGTGGAGGTGACTACCGGGGCTACACCTTC.

This clonotype was detected many times. This chain links TRBV19 with TRBJ1-5; D gene unclear. The V gene lost 4 bases and the J gene lost 6 bases, with 10 bases spanning the gap. Germline V CDR1 and CDR2: LNHDA, SQIVND (reference sequence). This CDR3 contains 13 residues. CDR3 DNA: TGTGCCAGTAGTAGGAGGGTCGGTCAGCCCCAGCATTTT. Translation gives CASSRRVGQPQHF. Full variable domain (remainder filled in from reference TRBV19 and TRBJ1-5): DGGITQSPKYLFRKEGQNVTLSCEQNLNHDAMYWYRQDPGQGLRLIYYSQIVNDFQKGDIAEGYSVSREKKESFPLTVTSAQKNPTAFYLCASSRRVGQPQHFGDGTRLSIL.

Here the CDR3 reads CAISSTSGSSLGTDTQYF. CDR3 DNA: TGTGCCATCAGTTCGACTAGCGGGAGTTCGTTGGGCACAGATACGCAGTATTTT. This chain uses TRBV10-3 with TRBJ2-3, with TRBD2 matching over 12 bases. CDR3 length: 18 residues. V was pared by 5 bases and J by 1 base, with 10 bases of the junction left unmatched. The germline gives CDR1 ENHRY, CDR2 SYGVKD.

The chain employs TRBV6-5 and TRBJ2-1, with TRBD1 as a possible D gene (5 bases). CDR3 size: 15 residues. The V and J ends lost 0 bases and 0 bases respectively, with 6 bases between them. Looked up from germline, CDR1 is MNHEY and CDR2 is SVGAGI. CDR3: CASSYSGASYNEQFF. As DNA, the CDR3 is TGTGCCAGCAGTTACTCAGGGGCCTCCTACAATGAGCAGTTCTTC.